Listed below are T cell receptor beta chains from one sample, sequenced in a study of shared clonotypes between healthy human individuals. Assay: immunoSEQ multiplex PCR; the TCRdb copy retains only in-frame clones and omits some. The profile shows about half a million clones, over 75% of them singletons. What was sequenced was PBMCs. These receptors were taken from a woman between 35 and 50 years old in good health. Some clones in this sample may be carry-over from other donors' samples. The CDR3 runs from the conserved cysteine through the conserved F or W. A D gene is named only where the DNA matches it firmly. Clone size is shown for a subset of rows, as once, few, many or a class of expanded clone.

J: TRBJ1-3; V: TRBV4-1; D: NA; size: NA; DNA: TGCGCCAGCAGCCAAGATCACGACATTAGGACTGGAAACACCATATATTTT; CDR3: CASSQDHDIRTGNTIYF
J: TRBJ1-1; V: TRBV7-9; D: NA; size: NA; DNA: TGTGCCAGCAGCTTAGAGGGCGACCACACTGAAGCTTTCTTT; CDR3: CASSLEGDHTEAFF
J: TRBJ2-1; V: TRBV11-3; D: TRBD2; size: NA; DNA: TGTGCCAGCAGCTTAGTTAGCGGGTTCGATGAGCAGTTCTTC; CDR3: CASSLVSGFDEQFF
J: TRBJ2-3; V: TRBV18; D: NA; size: NA; DNA: TGTGCCAGCTCACGTCAAGATACGCAGTATTTT; CDR3: CASSRQDTQYF
J: TRBJ2-1; V: TRBV7-9; D: NA; size: few; DNA: TGTGCCAGCAGCTTAGACGGGGCCTCAAGGGAGCAGTTCTTC; CDR3: CASSLDGASREQFF
J: TRBJ2-3; V: TRBV11-2; D: NA; size: once; DNA: TGTGCCAGCAGCCAAGCGGGCCCGGGCACAGATACGCAGTATTTT; CDR3: CASSQAGPGTDTQYF
J: TRBJ1-2; V: TRBV5-1; D: NA; size: NA; DNA: TGCGCCAGCACCTCCTCGGGGGGCGAGGGCTATGGCTACACCTTC; CDR3: CASTSSGGEGYGYTF
J: TRBJ2-2; V: TRBV7-9; D: NA; size: NA; DNA: TGTGCCAGCAGACCCATGAGGGATACCGGGGAGCTGTTTTTT; CDR3: CASRPMRDTGELFF
J: TRBJ2-3; V: TRBV19; D: NA; size: NA; DNA: TGTGCCAGTAGTATCTACGGGGGGCACGCTAGCACAGATACGCAGTATTTT; CDR3: CASSIYGGHASTDTQYF
J: TRBJ1-5; V: TRBV10-2; D: NA; size: NA; DNA: TGCGCCAGCAGTGAGTCGGACTTCTGGCTGGAACAGCCCCAGCATTTT; CDR3: CASSESDFWLEQPQHF
J: TRBJ2-2; V: TRBV7-3; D: NA; size: NA; DNA: TGTGCCAGCAGCTTAGTAGCGGCGAACACCGGGGAGCTGTTTTTT; CDR3: CASSLVAANTGELFF
J: TRBJ2-7; V: TRBV18; D: TRBD1; size: few; DNA: TGTGCCAGCTCACCAGGACAGGGAGGTAGGGAGCAGTACTTC; CDR3: CASSPGQGGREQYF
J: TRBJ1-5; V: TRBV4-3; D: NA; size: NA; DNA: TGCGCCAGCAGCCAAGATGGGATGGCAGGCCATCAGCCCCAGCATTTT; CDR3: CASSQDGMAGHQPQHF
J: TRBJ2-5; V: TRBV7-9; D: NA; size: once; DNA: TGTGCCAGCAGCTTATTGGGGCCGGAGACCCAGTACTTC; CDR3: CASSLLGPETQYF
J: TRBJ2-1; V: TRBV18; D: NA; size: NA; DNA: TGTGCCAGCTCACCACGGTCTAGTCCCATCAATGAGCAGTTCTTC; CDR3: CASSPRSSPINEQFF
J: TRBJ2-7; V: TRBV10-2; D: NA; size: many; DNA: TGCGCCAGCACCCAGGGCAGCGAGCAGTACTTC; CDR3: CASTQGSEQYF